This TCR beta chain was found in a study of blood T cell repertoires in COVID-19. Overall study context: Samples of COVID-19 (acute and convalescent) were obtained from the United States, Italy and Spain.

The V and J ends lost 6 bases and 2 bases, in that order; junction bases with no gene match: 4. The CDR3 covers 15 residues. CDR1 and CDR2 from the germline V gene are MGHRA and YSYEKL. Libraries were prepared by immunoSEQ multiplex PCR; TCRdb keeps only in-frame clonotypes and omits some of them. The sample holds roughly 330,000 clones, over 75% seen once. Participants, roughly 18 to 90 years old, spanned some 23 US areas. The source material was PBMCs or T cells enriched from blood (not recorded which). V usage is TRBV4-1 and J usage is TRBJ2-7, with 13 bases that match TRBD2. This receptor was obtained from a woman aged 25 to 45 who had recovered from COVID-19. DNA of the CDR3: TGCGCCAGCAGTATCGGACTAGCGGGGGCCTACGAGCAGTACTTC. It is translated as CASSIGLAGAYEQYF.